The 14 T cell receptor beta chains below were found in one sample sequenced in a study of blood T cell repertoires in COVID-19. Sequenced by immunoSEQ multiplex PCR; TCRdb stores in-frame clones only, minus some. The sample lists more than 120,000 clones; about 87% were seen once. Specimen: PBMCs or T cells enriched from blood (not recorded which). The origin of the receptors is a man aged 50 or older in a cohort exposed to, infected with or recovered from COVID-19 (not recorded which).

CDR3 nucleotides: TGTGCCAGCAGAGAGATCAACACCGGGGAGCTGTTTTTT. As protein: CASREINTGELFF. The genes are TRBV27 and TRBJ2-2; D is ambiguous. CDR3 length: 13 residues. Germline V gives CDR1 MNHEY, CDR2 SMNVEV (reference sequence). V dropped 6 bases and J dropped 2 bases, with 7 bases sitting between them.

The CDR3 bases are TGTGCCATCAGTGAACGACAGGGGGCTAGGTCACCCCTCCACTTT. This translates into CAISERQGARSPLHF. V usage is TRBV10-3 and J usage is TRBJ1-6; 10 bases fit TRBD1. The V gene end was trimmed by 3 bases and the J gene end by 10 bases; junction bases not matched to a gene: 6. Germline V lookup: CDR1 ENHRY, CDR2 SYGVKD. This CDR3 is built from 15 residues.

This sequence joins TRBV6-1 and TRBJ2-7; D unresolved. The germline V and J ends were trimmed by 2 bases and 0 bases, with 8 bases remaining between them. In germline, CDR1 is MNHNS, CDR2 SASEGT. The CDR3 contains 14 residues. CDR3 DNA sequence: TGTGCCAGCAGTGAAAATTTAGTCTCCTACGAGCAGTACTTC. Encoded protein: CASSENLVSYEQYF.

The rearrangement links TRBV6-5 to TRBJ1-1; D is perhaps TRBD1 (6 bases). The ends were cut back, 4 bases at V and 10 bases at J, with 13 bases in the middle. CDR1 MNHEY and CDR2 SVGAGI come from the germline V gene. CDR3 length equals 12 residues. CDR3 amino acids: CASSFTGQAAFF. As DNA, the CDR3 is TGTGCCAGCAGTTTCACAGGGCAGGCAGCTTTCTTT.

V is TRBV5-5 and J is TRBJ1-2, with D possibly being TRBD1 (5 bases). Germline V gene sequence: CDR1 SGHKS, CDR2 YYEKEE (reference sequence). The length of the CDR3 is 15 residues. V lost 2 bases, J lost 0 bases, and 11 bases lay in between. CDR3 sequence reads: CASSFLRAPNYGYTF. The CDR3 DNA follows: TGTGCCAGCAGCTTCCTCAGGGCCCCTAACTATGGCTACACCTTC. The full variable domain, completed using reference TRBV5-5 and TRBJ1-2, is DAGVTQSPTHLIKTRGQQVTLRCSPISGHKSVSWYQQVLGQGPQFIFQYYEKEERGRGNFPDRFSARQFPNYSSELNVNALLLGDSALYLCASSFLRAPNYGYTFGSGTRLTVV.

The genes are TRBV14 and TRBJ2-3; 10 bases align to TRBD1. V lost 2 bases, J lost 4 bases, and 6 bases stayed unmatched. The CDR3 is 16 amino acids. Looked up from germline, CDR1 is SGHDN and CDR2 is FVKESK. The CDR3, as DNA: TGTGCCAGCAGCCAACGCCGGGACAGGGGACCAGATACGCAGTATTTT. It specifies CASSQRRDRGPDTQYF.

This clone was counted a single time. The CDR3 protein is CAGNRGQPQHF. The CDR3 DNA reads TGTGCCGGCAACAGGGGCCAGCCCCAGCATTTT. The chain employs TRBV6-4 and TRBJ1-5, with 7 bases matching TRBD1. J was trimmed by 7 bases and V by 11 bases; bases with no gene match: 5. The CDR3 is 11 residues long. The germline V gene has CDR1 MRHNA and CDR2 SNTAGT.

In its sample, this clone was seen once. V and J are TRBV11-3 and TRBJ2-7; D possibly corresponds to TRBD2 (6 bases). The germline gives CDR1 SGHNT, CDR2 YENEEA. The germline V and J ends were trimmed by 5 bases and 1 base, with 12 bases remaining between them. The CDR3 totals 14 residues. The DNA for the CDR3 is TGTGCCAGCAGCCCCGGGACTGGATCCTACGAGCAGTACTTC. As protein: CASSPGTGSYEQYF.

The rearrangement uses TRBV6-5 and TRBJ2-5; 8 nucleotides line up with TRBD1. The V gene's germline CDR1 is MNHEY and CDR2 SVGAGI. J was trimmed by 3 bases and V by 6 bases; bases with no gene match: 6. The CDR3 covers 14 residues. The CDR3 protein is CASRVTGGEETQYF. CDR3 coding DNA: TGTGCCAGCAGAGTCACAGGGGGTGAAGAGACCCAGTACTTC.

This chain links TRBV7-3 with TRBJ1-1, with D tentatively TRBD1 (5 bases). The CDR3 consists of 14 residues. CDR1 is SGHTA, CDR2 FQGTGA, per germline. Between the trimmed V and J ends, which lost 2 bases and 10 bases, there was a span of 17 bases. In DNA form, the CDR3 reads TGTGCCAGCAGCTTAGGCTTGGGGAGGGGAGGAGCTTTCTTT. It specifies CASSLGLGRGGAFF.

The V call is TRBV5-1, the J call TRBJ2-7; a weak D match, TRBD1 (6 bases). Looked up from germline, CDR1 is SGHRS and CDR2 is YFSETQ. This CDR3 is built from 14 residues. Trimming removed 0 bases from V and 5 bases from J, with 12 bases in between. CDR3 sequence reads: CASSLGTALNEQYF. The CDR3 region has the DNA TGCGCCAGCAGCTTGGGGACAGCCCTCAACGAGCAGTACTTC.

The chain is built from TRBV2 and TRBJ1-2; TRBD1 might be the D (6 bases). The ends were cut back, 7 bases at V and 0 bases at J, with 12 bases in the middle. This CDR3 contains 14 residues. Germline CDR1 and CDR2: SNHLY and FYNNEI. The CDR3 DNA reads TGTGCCAGCATGCGGACAGAGGCTAACTATGGCTACACCTTC. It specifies CASMRTEANYGYTF.

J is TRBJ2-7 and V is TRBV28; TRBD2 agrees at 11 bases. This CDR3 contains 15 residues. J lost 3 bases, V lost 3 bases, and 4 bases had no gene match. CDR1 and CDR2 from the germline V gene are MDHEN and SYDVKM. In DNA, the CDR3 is TGTGCCAGCAGTTTGGCGGGACTAGCGGACTACGAGCAGTACTTC. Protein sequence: CASSLAGLADYEQYF. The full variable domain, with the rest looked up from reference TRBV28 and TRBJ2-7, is DVKVTQSSRYLVKRTGEKVFLECVQDMDHENMFWYRQDPGLGLRLIYFSYDVKMKEKGDIPEGYSVSREKKERFSLILESASTNQTSMYLCASSLAGLADYEQYFGPGTRLTVT.

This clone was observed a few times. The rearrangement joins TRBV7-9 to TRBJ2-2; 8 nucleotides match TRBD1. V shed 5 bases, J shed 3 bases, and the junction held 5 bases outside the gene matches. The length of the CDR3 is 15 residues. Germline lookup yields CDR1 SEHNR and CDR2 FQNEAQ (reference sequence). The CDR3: CASSRQGIDTGELFF. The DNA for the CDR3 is TGTGCCAGCAGCCGACAGGGGATAGACACCGGGGAGCTGTTTTTT.